The 6 T cell receptor beta chains below come from one sample, sequenced in a study of cytotoxic CD8 clonotypes in ibrutinib-treated CLL (dated by TCRdb to about 2021). The receptor library was made with the immunoSEQ multiplex PCR assay. Sourced from immuneACCESS, this table was stored by TCRdb with only in-frame sequences that have V and J called. A share of the clones is absent; for the studies checked, an unresolved V gene accounts for under half, and the remainder has no known explanation. A total of fewer than 400,000 clones appear in this sample, about 64% of them only once. The leading ten clones occupy about 5.9% of the sample. The sequenced sample was PBMCs, obtained after 36 months of ibrutinib treatment. Receptor source: a human donor with chronic lymphocytic leukemia.

The genes are TRBV9 and TRBJ1-2; D is undetermined. In germline, CDR1 is SGDLS, CDR2 YYNGEE. This CDR3 contains 15 residues. Trimming removed 0 bases at V and 0 bases at J, with 9 bases between. CDR3 nucleotide sequence: TGTGCCAGCAGCGTAGAGGGCATACCTAACTATGGCTACACCTTC. This encodes CASSVEGIPNYGYTF.

The chain links TRBV15 to TRBJ2-3; D remains ambiguous. From germline, CDR1 is LNHNV and CDR2 YYDKDF (reference sequence). The CDR3 length is 16 residues. Trimming took off 0 bases at V and 0 bases at J, with 10 bases between the two ends. Written as DNA, the CDR3 is TGTGCCACCAGCAGAGATCCTAACCCTAGCACAGATACGCAGTATTTT. It encodes CATSRDPNPSTDTQYF.

The chain is built from TRBV18 and TRBJ2-1; possibly TRBD1 for D (6 bases). Germline CDR1 is KGHSH and CDR2 is LQKENI. This CDR3 is 16 amino acids long. V lost 3 bases and J lost 3, with 15 bases in between. This CDR3 is CASSPREGVSYNEQFF. The CDR3 nucleotides are TGTGCCAGCTCACCCCGTGAGGGGGTAAGCTACAATGAGCAGTTCTTC.

This chain joins TRBV4-3 and TRBJ2-7, with D perhaps matching TRBD2 (5 bases). This CDR3 has 16 amino acids. Trimming stripped 1 base from V and 3 bases from J, with 16 bases between. Per the germline V gene, CDR1 is LGHNA and CDR2 is YSLEER. The CDR3 reads CASSQGGVASLYEQYF. The CDR3 region has the DNA TGCGCCAGCAGCCAAGGGGGAGTTGCCTCCCTCTACGAGCAGTACTTC.

CDR3 bases: TGTGCCAGCAGCGTAGAAGGTAGCGGAAACACCGGGGAGCTGTTTTTT. Protein: CASSVEGSGNTGELFF. V is TRBV9 and J is TRBJ2-2; D might be TRBD2 (6 bases). The germline gives CDR1 SGDLS, CDR2 YYNGEE. Deletions cut 0 bases from V and 2 bases from J, with 11 bases between. The CDR3 totals 16 residues.

The rearrangement joins TRBV7-9 to TRBJ2-7; tentatively, D is TRBD1 or TRBD2 (5 bases each). The V and J ends lost 0 bases and 7 bases respectively, with 10 bases between them. CDR1 SEHNR and CDR2 FQNEAQ come from the germline V gene (reference sequence). The length of the CDR3 is 13 residues. Here the CDR3 reads CASSLAAGGEQYF. The CDR3 DNA is TGTGCCAGCAGCTTAGCGGCTGGGGGAGAGCAGTACTTC.